The clone carrying this TCR beta chain was recorded once. The antigen remains unidentified. Trimming removed 7 bases from V and 8 bases from J; junction bases left unmatched: 12. The CDR3 has 14 amino acids. Germline V gene sequence: CDR1 MNHEY, CDR2 SMNVEV (reference sequence). Sequenced by immunoSEQ multiplex PCR; TCRdb stores in-frame clones only, minus some. The sample consists of roughly 120,000 clones, about 92% of them appearing once. The sample is drawn from a study of T cell responses to AZD1222 COVID-19 vaccine. Regarding the study as a whole: Donors skewed white British and female; clonal diversity was possibly underestimated. Spike-spanning, vaccine-associated CD4 TCRs were dominant at 160-218 and 743-854.

The starting material was peripheral blood, obtained on day 0 of AZD1222 vaccination. The V and J genes are TRBV27 and TRBJ2-3; 7 positions match TRBD1. This receptor was taken from an adult in good health. The CDR3 sequence: CASKAGGTGVTQYF. DNA for the CDR3: TGTGCCAGCAAGGCGGGTGGCACAGGGGTTACGCAGTATTTT.